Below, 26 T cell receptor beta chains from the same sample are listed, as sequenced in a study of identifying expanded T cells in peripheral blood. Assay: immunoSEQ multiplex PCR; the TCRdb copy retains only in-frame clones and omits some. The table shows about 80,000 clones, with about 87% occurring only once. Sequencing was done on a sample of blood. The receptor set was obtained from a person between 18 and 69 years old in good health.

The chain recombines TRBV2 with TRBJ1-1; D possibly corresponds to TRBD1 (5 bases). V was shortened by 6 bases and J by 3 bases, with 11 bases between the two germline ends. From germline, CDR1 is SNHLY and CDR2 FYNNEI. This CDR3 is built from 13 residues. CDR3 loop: CASRDRAYTEAFF. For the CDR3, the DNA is TGTGCCAGCAGAGACAGAGCCTACACTGAAGCTTTCTTT.

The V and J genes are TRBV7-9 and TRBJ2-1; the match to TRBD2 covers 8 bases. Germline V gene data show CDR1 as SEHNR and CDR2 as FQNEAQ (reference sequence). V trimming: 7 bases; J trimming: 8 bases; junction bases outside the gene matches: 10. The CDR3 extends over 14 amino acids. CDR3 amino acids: CASKKREILDEQFF. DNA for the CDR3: TGTGCCAGCAAGAAGCGGGAGATTCTGGATGAGCAGTTCTTC.

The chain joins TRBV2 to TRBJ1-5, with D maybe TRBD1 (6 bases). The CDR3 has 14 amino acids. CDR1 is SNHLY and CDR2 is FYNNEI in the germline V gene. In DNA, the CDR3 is TGTGCAAGCGGGGTGGCAGGGGACCATCAGCCCCAGCATTTT. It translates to CASGVAGDHQPQHF.

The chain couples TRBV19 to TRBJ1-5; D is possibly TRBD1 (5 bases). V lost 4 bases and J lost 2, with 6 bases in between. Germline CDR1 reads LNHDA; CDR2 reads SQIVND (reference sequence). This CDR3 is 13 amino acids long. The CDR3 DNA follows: TGTGCCAGTAGTAAAGGGGGCAATCAGCCCCAGCATTTT. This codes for CASSKGGNQPQHF.

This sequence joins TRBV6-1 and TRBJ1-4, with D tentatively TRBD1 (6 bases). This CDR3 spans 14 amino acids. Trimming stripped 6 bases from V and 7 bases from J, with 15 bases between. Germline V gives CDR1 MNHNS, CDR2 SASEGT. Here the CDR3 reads CASRTGTTSEKLFF. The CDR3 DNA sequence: TGTGCCAGCAGAACAGGGACAACCTCTGAAAAACTGTTTTTT.

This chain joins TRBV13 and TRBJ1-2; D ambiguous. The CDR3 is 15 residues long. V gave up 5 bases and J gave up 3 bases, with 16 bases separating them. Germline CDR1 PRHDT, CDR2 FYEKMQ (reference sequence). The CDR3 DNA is TGTGCCAGCAGCACTACCTTGACACCCTACTATGGCTACACCTTC. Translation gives CASSTTLTPYYGYTF.

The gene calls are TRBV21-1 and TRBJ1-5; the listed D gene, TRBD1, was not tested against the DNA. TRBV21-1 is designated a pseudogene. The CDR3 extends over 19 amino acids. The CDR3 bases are TGTGCCAGCAGCGGGGAACGGGACAGGGCCTTTGGGGACAATCAGCCCCAGCATTTT. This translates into CASSGERDRAFGDNQPQHF.

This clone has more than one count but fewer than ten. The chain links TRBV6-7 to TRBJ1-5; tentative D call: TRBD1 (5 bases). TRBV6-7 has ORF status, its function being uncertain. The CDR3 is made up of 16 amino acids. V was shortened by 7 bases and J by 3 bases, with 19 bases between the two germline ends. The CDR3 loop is CASNKMTAEINQPQHF. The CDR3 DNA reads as TGTGCCAGCAACAAAATGACAGCGGAAATCAATCAGCCCCAGCATTTT.

The chain's CDR3 is CASSPVGLSHSYEQYF. The CDR3 DNA reads as TGTGCCAGCAGCCCGGTGGGTCTGTCCCACTCCTACGAGCAGTACTTC. The V call is TRBV25-1, the J call TRBJ2-7; no clear D. This CDR3 spans 16 amino acids. Germline V gene sequence: CDR1 MGHDK, CDR2 SYGVNS. V was pared by 6 bases and J by 0 bases, with 18 bases between.

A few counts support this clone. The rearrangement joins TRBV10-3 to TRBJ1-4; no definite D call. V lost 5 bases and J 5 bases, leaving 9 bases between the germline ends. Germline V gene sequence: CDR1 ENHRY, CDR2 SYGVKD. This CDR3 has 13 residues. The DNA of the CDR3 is TGTGCCATCAGTTTCGACCCGAATGAAAAACTGTTTTTT. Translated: CAISFDPNEKLFF.

CDR3 DNA sequence: TGTGCCAGCAGCATCGGACAGGGGGGAGAGGAGCAGTACTTC. Protein: CASSIGQGGEEQYF. This chain links TRBV7-7 with TRBJ2-7, with TRBD1 matching 10 bases. Germline V gene sequence: CDR1 SSHAT, CDR2 FNYEAQ (reference sequence). V trimming: 5 bases; J trimming: 7 bases; junction bases outside the gene matches: 8. The CDR3 runs to 14 residues.

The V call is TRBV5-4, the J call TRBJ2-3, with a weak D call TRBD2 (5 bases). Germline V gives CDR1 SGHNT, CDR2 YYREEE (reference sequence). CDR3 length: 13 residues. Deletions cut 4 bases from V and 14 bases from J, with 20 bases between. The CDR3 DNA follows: TGTGCCAGCAGCCCAAAGGCGGGTTACCCCCCGTATTTT. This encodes CASSPKAGYPPYF.

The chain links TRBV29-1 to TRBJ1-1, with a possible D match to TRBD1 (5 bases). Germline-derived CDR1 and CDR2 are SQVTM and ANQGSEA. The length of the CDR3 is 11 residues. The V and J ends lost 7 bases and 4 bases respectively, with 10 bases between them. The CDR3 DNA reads TGCAGCGGGGACCGTAGCACTGAAGCTTTCTTT. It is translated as CSGDRSTEAFF.

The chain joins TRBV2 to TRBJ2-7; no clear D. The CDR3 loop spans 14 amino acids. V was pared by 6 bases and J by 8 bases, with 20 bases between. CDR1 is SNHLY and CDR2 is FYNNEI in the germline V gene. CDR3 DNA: TGTGCCAGCAGGCGATCCTCACAGATCCCCAAGCAGTACTTC. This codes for CASRRSSQIPKQYF.

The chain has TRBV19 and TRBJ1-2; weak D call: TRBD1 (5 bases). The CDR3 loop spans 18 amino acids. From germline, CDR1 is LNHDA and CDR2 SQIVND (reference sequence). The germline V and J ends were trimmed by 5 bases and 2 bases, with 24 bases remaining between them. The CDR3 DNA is TGTGCCAGTAGTTTGGGCACCGGGACGACTCCATTGAACTATGGCTACACCTTC. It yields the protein CASSLGTGTTPLNYGYTF.

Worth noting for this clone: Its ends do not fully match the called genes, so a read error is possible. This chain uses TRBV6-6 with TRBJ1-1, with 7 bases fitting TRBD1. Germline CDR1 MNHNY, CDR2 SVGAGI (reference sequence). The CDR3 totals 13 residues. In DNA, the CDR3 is TGTGCCAGCCTCCAGACAGGGAACGCTGAAGCTTTCTTT. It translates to CASLQTGNAEAFF.

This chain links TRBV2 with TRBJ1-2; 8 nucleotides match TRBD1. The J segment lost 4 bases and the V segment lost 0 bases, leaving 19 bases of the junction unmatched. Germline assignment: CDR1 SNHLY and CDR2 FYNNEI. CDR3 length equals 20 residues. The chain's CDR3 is CASSEALRWGQEKRSYGYTF. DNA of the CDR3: TGTGCCAGCAGTGAAGCGCTTCGGTGGGGACAGGAAAAGAGGAGCTATGGCTACACCTTC.

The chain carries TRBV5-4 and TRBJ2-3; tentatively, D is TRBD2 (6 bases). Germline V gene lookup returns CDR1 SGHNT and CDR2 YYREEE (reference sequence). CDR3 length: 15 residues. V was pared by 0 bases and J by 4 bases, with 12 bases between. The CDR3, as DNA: TGTGCCAGCAGCTTGGGTCAGGGACTTCCAGATACGCAGTATTTT. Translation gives CASSLGQGLPDTQYF.

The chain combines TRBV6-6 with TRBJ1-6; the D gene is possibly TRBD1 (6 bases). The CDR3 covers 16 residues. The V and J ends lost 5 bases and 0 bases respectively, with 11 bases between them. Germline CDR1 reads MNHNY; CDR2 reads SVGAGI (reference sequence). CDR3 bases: TGTGCCAGCAGTGCAGACAGGAGCTCCTATAATTCACCCCTCCACTTT. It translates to CASSADRSSYNSPLHF.

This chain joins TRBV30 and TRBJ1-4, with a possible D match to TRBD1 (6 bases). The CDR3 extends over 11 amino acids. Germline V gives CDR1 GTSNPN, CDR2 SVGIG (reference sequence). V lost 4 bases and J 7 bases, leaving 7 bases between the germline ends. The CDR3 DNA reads TGTGCCTGGAAGGGGGGTGAAAAACTGTTTTTT. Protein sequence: CAWKGGEKLFF.

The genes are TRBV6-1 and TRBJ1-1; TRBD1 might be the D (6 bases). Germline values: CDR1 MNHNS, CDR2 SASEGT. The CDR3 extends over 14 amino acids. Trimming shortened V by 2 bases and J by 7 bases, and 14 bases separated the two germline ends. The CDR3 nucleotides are TGTGCCAGCAGTGAATTTGGGGGGCGCGATGAAGCTTTCTTT. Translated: CASSEFGGRDEAFF.

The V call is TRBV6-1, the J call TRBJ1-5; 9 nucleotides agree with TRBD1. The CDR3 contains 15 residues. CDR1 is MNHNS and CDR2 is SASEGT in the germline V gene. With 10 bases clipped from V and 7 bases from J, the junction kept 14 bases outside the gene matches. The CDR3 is CATTLTGGETQPQHF. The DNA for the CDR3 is TGTGCCACCACCCTCACAGGGGGCGAGACACAGCCCCAGCATTTT.

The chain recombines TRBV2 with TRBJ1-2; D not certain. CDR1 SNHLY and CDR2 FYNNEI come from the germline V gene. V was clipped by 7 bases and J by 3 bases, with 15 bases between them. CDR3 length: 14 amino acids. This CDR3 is CASIGGIRHYGYTF. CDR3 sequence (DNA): TGTGCCAGCATTGGAGGGATTCGGCACTATGGCTACACCTTC.

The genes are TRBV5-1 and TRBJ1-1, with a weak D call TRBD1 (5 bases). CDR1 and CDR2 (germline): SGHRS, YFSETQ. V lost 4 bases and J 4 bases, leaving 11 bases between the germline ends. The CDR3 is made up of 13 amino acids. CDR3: CASSAGSGTEAFF. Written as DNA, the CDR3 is TGCGCCAGCAGCGCAGGGTCCGGCACTGAAGCTTTCTTT. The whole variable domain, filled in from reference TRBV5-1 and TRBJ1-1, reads KAGVTQTPRYLIKTRGQQVTLSCSPISGHRSVSWYQQTPGQGLQFLFEYFSETQRNKGNFPGRFSGRQFSNSRSEMNVSTLELGDSALYLCASSAGSGTEAFFGQGTRLTVV.

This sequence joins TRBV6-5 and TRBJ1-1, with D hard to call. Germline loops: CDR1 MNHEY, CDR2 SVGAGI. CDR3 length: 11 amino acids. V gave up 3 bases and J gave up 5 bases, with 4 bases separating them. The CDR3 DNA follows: TGTGCCAGCAGTTATTTAACTGAAGCTTTCTTT. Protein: CASSYLTEAFF.

The CDR3 region has the DNA TGCGCCAGCAGTCACCCCGAAACGATTCCGGGGTTCACTGAAGCTTTCTTT. This codes for CASSHPETIPGFTEAFF. V gene TRBV23-1 combines with J gene TRBJ1-1; D call uncertain. TRBV23-1 is labeled an ORF, and its function is uncertain. Trimming took 3 bases from V and 4 from J, leaving 21 bases between them. The CDR3 is 17 residues long.